Here is one T cell receptor (beta chain) with its context. Each sample's input was 200 to 250 ng genomic DNA, 38,000 or so genome equivalents. The sample is drawn from a study of T cell clusters in autoimmune cytopenias. The CDR3 is 15 amino acids. Germline assignment: CDR1 SEHNR and CDR2 FQNEAQ (reference sequence). One tube held mixed TRB-A and TRB-B primer pools for touch-down PCR. With the multiplex PCR reads reprocessed, TCRdb shows one record per CDR3 protein and no DNA. The specimen's table records around 6,400 distinct CDR3 sequences. V gene TRBV7-9 combines with J gene TRBJ1-1; TCRdb's D gene call, TRBD1, goes unchecked for lack of DNA. Sequenced: peripheral blood. The sequence derives from a human donor with an autoimmune cytopenia or autoimmune hepatitis (not recorded which). CDR3 sequence reads: CASSLVAGLNTEAFF.